This TCR beta chain was documented in a study of regulatory T cells in long-lasting Graves disease. The time point denotes: persistent/refractory GD, antithyroid drugs over 5 years with positive TRAb. RNA isolated from PBMCs was used to make the TCR library. EDTA tubes were used for drawing 8 to 9 milliliters of peripheral blood. Findings and limits, study-wide: Graves' patients with persistent disease showed TCR diversity lower than patients newly diagnosed.

This clonotype turned up a few times. Its target is not known. V lost 3 bases to trimming and J lost 1 base, with 12 bases between them. This CDR3 is 15 amino acids long. Germline values: CDR1 SEHNR, CDR2 FQNEAQ (reference sequence). Building of the TCR beta libraries involved iRepertoire HTBI primers and Arm-PCR of CDR3 regions. A single record per CDR3 protein comes from TCRdb applying MiXCR to the multiplex PCR reads. This repertoire shows approximately 690,000 distinct CDR3 sequences, 30% found once; its top ten account for around 42%. This TCR came from a female donor with Graves disease. The chain has TRBV7-9 and TRBJ2-5; D remains unclear. The input for sequencing was peripheral blood mononuclear cells (PBMCs), taken when the disease was refractory, from a patient treated with antithyroid drugs. The CDR3 DNA reads as TGTGCCAGCAGCTTGGGCTTAAGGCCCCAAGAGACCCAGTACTTC. It yields the protein CASSLGLRPQETQYF.